Shown below are 6 T cell receptor beta chains from a single sample sequenced in a study of blood T cell repertoires in COVID-19. Here immunoSEQ multiplex PCR was the method, and the copy in TCRdb shows in-frame clones only, minus some. The sample shows about 40,000 clones, about 85% of them seen only once. Source material: peripheral blood. The receptors stem from a human donor in a cohort sampled during active COVID-19.

The count of this clone is one. This chain joins TRBV12-3 or TRBV12-4 and TRBJ1-4; D gene uncertain. The CDR3 loop spans 12 amino acids. V was shortened by 6 bases and J by 7 bases, with 9 bases between the two germline ends. The CDR3 here is CASSLNFEKLFF. CDR3 nucleotide sequence: TGTGCCAGCAGCCTAAATTTTGAAAAACTGTTTTTT.

The genes are TRBV29-1 and TRBJ2-1; TRBD1 matches at 11 bases. V was clipped by 4 bases and J by 6 bases; unmatched bases: 5. Germline V gene lookup returns CDR1 SQVTM and CDR2 ANQGSEA. The CDR3 consists of 14 residues. CDR3 residues: CSVAGQGAVNEQFF. CDR3 coding DNA: TGCAGCGTTGCAGGACAGGGGGCTGTCAATGAGCAGTTCTTC.

The chain carries TRBV23-1 and TRBJ1-2; 8 nucleotides agree with TRBD1. TRBV23-1 qualifies as an ORF whose function is uncertain. V was pared by 10 bases and J by 5 bases, with 21 bases of the junction left unmatched. This CDR3 is built from 17 residues. Here the CDR3 reads CANQIRDRSCSRYGYTF. The CDR3 DNA sequence: TGCGCCAACCAGATCCGGGACAGGAGTTGCTCACGGTATGGCTACACCTTC.

This clone was seen only a few times. The chain combines TRBV12-3 or TRBV12-4 with TRBJ1-2; a weak D match, TRBD1 (5 bases). The CDR3 loop spans 13 amino acids. Trimming shortened V by 3 bases and J by 6 bases, and 11 bases separated the two germline ends. The CDR3 loop reads CASSLGGGNGYTF. In DNA form, the CDR3 reads TGTGCCAGCAGTTTGGGTGGGGGGAATGGCTACACCTTC.

In its sample, this clone was seen once. The V and J genes are TRBV28 and TRBJ1-1; 7 nucleotides match TRBD1. The V gene end was trimmed by 7 bases and the J gene end by 7 bases; junction bases not matched to a gene: 9. In germline, CDR1 is MDHEN, CDR2 SYDVKM. This CDR3 comprises 13 residues. The CDR3 bases are TGTGCCAGCACCCCAGGGGGGTGGGGTGAAGCTTTCTTT. Protein: CASTPGGWGEAFF.

This clone has more than one count but fewer than ten. The rearrangement uses TRBV13 and TRBJ2-7, with 9 bases that match TRBD1. Germline values: CDR1 PRHDT, CDR2 FYEKMQ (reference sequence). V shed 0 bases, J shed 2 bases, and the junction held 2 bases outside the gene matches. CDR3 length equals 15 residues. The CDR3 coding sequence is TGTGCCAGCAGCTTAGGGGACAGGGGCGCCTACGAGCAGTACTTC. It specifies CASSLGDRGAYEQYF.